This TCR beta chain was obtained from a study of blood T cell repertoires in COVID-19. Study overall: PBMCs, B-cell-depleted T cells, or T cells were the source of the cDNA or gDNA that made up the material.

In the study's own analysis: Scientists estimated how many nucleated cells there were by amplifying reference gene primers. TCRdb's table, derived via immunoSEQ multiplex PCR, lists solely in-frame clones and lacks some. Clone size and the V and J calls come from that table; the DNA yielded D and trimming. The sample carries a few hundred thousand clones, less than 85% recorded once. This clone was seen just once. Losses at the gene ends were 5 bases for V and 8 bases for J; bases not matched to a gene: 9. This CDR3 has 15 amino acids. Per germline, CDR1 LNHDA and CDR2 SQIVND (reference sequence). The receptor was derived from a young woman with acute or convalescent COVID-19. The chain links TRBV19 to TRBJ1-4; 9 bases agree with TRBD1. What was sequenced was peripheral blood. The CDR3: CASSPGDRVGEKLFF. CDR3 sequence (DNA): TGTGCCAGTAGTCCCGGGGACAGGGTCGGGGAAAAACTGTTTTTT.